One and the same sample provided the 17 T cell receptor beta chains below, sequenced in a study of T cell changes during pregnancy in multiple sclerosis. Here immunoSEQ multiplex PCR was the method, and the copy in TCRdb shows in-frame clones only, minus some. Of tens of thousands of clones listed, about 89% are singletons. Material: CD4+ T cells from peripheral blood mononuclear cells, obtained in the first trimester of pregnancy. These receptors all stem from a female donor in good health, enrolled as a control in a pregnancy study.

The genes are TRBV5-4 and TRBJ1-1, with 9 bases identical to TRBD1. Per the germline V gene, CDR1 is SGHNT and CDR2 is YYREEE (reference sequence). V dropped 4 bases and J dropped 8; count of bases not matched to a gene: 12. The CDR3 sequence is 15 residues long. In nucleotides, the CDR3 is TGTGCCAGCAGCCCCTACCGGGACAGGGCCTCGGAAGCTTTCTTT. Protein product: CASSPYRDRASEAFF.

The rearrangement links TRBV28 to TRBJ2-7, with D perhaps TRBD1 (5 bases). The V gene's germline CDR1 is MDHEN and CDR2 SYDVKM. Trimming removed 1 base at V and 3 bases at J, with 10 bases between. CDR3 length: 14 residues. CDR3 region: CASSLFGRDYEQYF. CDR3 DNA sequence: TGTGCCAGCAGTTTATTTGGCAGGGACTACGAGCAGTACTTC.

The chain joins TRBV18 to TRBJ2-1, with 7 nucleotides matching TRBD1. This CDR3 has 18 amino acids. J was trimmed by 4 bases and V by 2 bases; bases with no gene match: 14. CDR1 and CDR2 from the germline V gene are KGHSH and LQKENI. CDR3 loop: CASSPMVVTGRMYNEQFF. The CDR3 DNA follows: TGTGCCAGCTCACCAATGGTGGTGACAGGGCGTATGTACAATGAGCAGTTCTTC.

The gene calls are TRBV7-9 and TRBJ2-7, with 14 bases lining up with TRBD2. Germline V gives CDR1 SEHNR, CDR2 FQNEAQ (reference sequence). The CDR3 has 19 residues. Losses at the gene ends were 2 bases for V and 2 bases for J; bases not matched to a gene: 11. The CDR3 spells CASSLPGTSGGFAPYEQYF. The CDR3 nucleotides are TGTGCCAGCAGCTTACCCGGGACTAGCGGGGGCTTTGCCCCCTACGAGCAGTACTTC.

This chain links TRBV2 with TRBJ2-1; 8 nucleotides agree with TRBD1. Germline CDR1 reads SNHLY; CDR2 reads FYNNEI. The CDR3 has 12 residues. Trimming took 5 bases from V and 10 from J; bases not matched to a gene: 4. The DNA of the CDR3 is TGTGCCAGCAGTCAAGACAGGGGCGAGCAGTTCTTC. It is translated as CASSQDRGEQFF.

The genes are TRBV10-3 and TRBJ1-2; 12 bases align to TRBD1. The CDR3 has 16 residues. V lost 6 bases and J lost 5; bases outside the gene matches: 10. Germline assignment: CDR1 ENHRY and CDR2 SYGVKD. This chain's CDR3 is CAISGTGGAYLYGYTF. In DNA form, the CDR3 reads TGTGCCATCAGCGGGACAGGGGGCGCGTATTTATATGGCTACACCTTC.

The J gene is TRBJ1-5, the V gene TRBV28; D gene ambiguous. The germline CDR1 and CDR2 sequences are MDHEN and SYDVKM. V was shortened by 5 bases and J by 1 base, with 9 bases between the two germline ends. This CDR3 is 14 amino acids long. The CDR3 nucleotides read TGTGCCAGCAGTCCCCACCAGAGCAATCAGCCCCAGCATTTT. This codes for CASSPHQSNQPQHF.

The chain combines TRBV28 with TRBJ2-1; TRBD2 aligns across 11 bases. Per germline, CDR1 MDHEN and CDR2 SYDVKM. Trimming cost V 6 bases and J 8 bases; bases outside gene matches: 6. The length of the CDR3 is 14 residues. Written as DNA, the CDR3 is TGTGCCAGCAGCCTAGCGGGAGGAAAAGATGAGCAGTTCTTC. Translating it yields CASSLAGGKDEQFF. The whole variable domain, filled in from reference TRBV28 and TRBJ2-1, reads DVKVTQSSRYLVKRTGEKVFLECVQDMDHENMFWYRQDPGLGLRLIYFSYDVKMKEKGDIPEGYSVSREKKERFSLILESASTNQTSMYLCASSLAGGKDEQFFGPGTRLTVL.

This clone is a singleton in its sample. The J gene is TRBJ2-3, the V gene TRBV7-9, with D possibly TRBD2 on 6 matching bases. The germline V gene encodes CDR1 SEHNR and CDR2 FQNEAQ (reference sequence). The CDR3 runs to 16 residues. The germline V and J ends were trimmed by 2 bases and 5 bases, with 17 bases remaining between them. CDR3: CASSLIAGSNIDTQYF. CDR3 nucleotides: TGTGCCAGCAGCTTAATCGCCGGGAGTAATATAGATACGCAGTATTTT.

V usage is TRBV28 and J usage is TRBJ2-7; 8 bases are a match to TRBD1. The CDR3 length is 13 residues. Germline CDR1 and CDR2: MDHEN and SYDVKM. V trimming: 10 bases; J trimming: 2 bases; junction bases outside the gene matches: 7. The CDR3 DNA reads TGTGCCACCCGGACAGGGAACACCTACGAGCAGTACTTC. Translating gives CATRTGNTYEQYF.

The rearrangement joins TRBV2 to TRBJ2-5; D is perhaps TRBD1 (5 bases). The CDR3 totals 12 residues. Trimming pared 3 bases from V and 4 bases from J, leaving 6 bases between. Germline V lookup: CDR1 SNHLY, CDR2 FYNNEI. CDR3 DNA: TGTGCCAGCAGTGATCAGGGAGAGACCCAGTACTTC. It codes for CASSDQGETQYF. The whole variable domain, remainder taken from reference TRBV2 and TRBJ2-5, is EPEVTQTPSHQVTQMGQEVILRCVPISNHLYFYWYRQILGQKVEFLVSFYNNEISEKSEIFDDQFSVERPDGSNFTLKIRSTKLEDSAMYFCASSDQGETQYFGPGTRLLVL.

The DNA of the CDR3 is TGTGCCAGCAGCGTAGTAGTGGGGAGGGGGTCAGGCTCTGGCTACACCTTC. This translates into CASSVVVGRGSGSGYTF. This rearrangement joins TRBV9 to TRBJ1-2; possibly TRBD1 for D (6 bases). CDR3 length: 17 amino acids. CDR1 is SGDLS and CDR2 is YYNGEE in the germline V gene. V lost 0 bases and J 7 bases, leaving 22 bases between the germline ends. Looking up the rest from reference TRBV9 and TRBJ1-2 gives the full variable domain: DSGVTQTPKHLITATGQRVTLRCSPRSGDLSVYWYQQSLDQGLQFLIQYYNGEERAKGNILERFSAQQFPDLHSELNLSSLELGDSALYFCASSVVVGRGSGSGYTFGSGTRLTVV.

This sequence joins TRBV11-2 and TRBJ1-2; possibly TRBD1 for D (6 bases). CDR1 is SGHAT and CDR2 is FQNNGV in the germline V gene. V was shortened by 5 bases and J by 8 bases, with 15 bases between the two germline ends. The CDR3 is 13 amino acids. Written as DNA, the CDR3 is TGTGCCAGCAGCCCAAGCAGGGGAAGCGGCTACACCTTC. Translating gives CASSPSRGSGYTF.

The J gene is TRBJ2-3, the V gene TRBV7-9; 7 bases fit TRBD1. The CDR3 has 18 amino acids. Germline CDR1 SEHNR, CDR2 FQNEAQ (reference sequence). V trimming: 4 bases; J trimming: 3 bases; junction bases outside the gene matches: 16. CDR3: CASSSFYYTSGGTDTQYF. Here the CDR3 DNA reads TGTGCCAGCAGCTCCTTTTACTACACCTCAGGGGGAACAGATACGCAGTATTTT.

The chain uses TRBV30 and TRBJ2-5, with a possible D match to TRBD1 (5 bases). This CDR3 spans 13 amino acids. Deletions cut 4 bases from V and 0 bases from J, with 9 bases between. Germline loops: CDR1 GTSNPN, CDR2 SVGIG (reference sequence). CDR3 sequence reads: CAWTGWYQETQYF. The CDR3 DNA is TGTGCCTGGACAGGGTGGTACCAAGAGACCCAGTACTTC.

The chain has TRBV19 and TRBJ1-6, with D possibly being TRBD1 (6 bases). The CDR3 length is 15 residues. Germline V gene lookup returns CDR1 LNHDA and CDR2 SQIVND (reference sequence). V was clipped by 5 bases and J by 8 bases, with 16 bases between them. CDR3: CASSSQPGDDSPLHF. The CDR3 DNA sequence: TGTGCCAGTAGTTCCCAGCCAGGGGATGATTCACCCCTCCACTTT.

The rearrangement links TRBV7-2 to TRBJ2-3; TRBD2 matches 8 bases. Germline CDR1 is SGHTA and CDR2 is FQGNSA. The CDR3 consists of 16 residues. V dropped 5 bases and J dropped 3; count of bases not matched to a gene: 10. The CDR3 sequence: CASSRLVGLATDTQYF. DNA of the CDR3: TGTGCCAGCAGCCGGCTCGTTGGACTAGCTACAGATACGCAGTATTTT. The whole variable domain, filled in from reference TRBV7-2 and TRBJ2-3, reads GAGVSQSPSNKVTEKGKDVELRCDPISGHTALYWYRQSLGQGLEFLIYFQGNSAPDKSGLPSDRFSAERTGGSVSTLTIQRTQQEDSAVYLCASSRLVGLATDTQYFGPGTRLTVL.